A selection of T cell receptor beta chains follows, all from one sample in a study of shared clonotypes between healthy human individuals. Sequencing used immunoSEQ multiplex PCR; TCRdb keeps in-frame clones, though not all of them. The sample includes about half a million clones, more than 65% of them seen just once. Sequenced: PBMCs. The receptor set was obtained from a woman aged 40 to 49 in good health. Some clones in this sample may be carry-over from other donors' samples. Each CDR3 is given with its conserved first and last residue. D genes are given only for firm matches. Clone size is stated in some rows and not others, as once, few, many or a class when expanded.

-,TRBJ2-2,TRBV7-2,-,CASIGSGGELFF,TGTGCCAGCATAGGTAGCGGCGGGGAGCTGTTTTTT
TRBD1,TRBJ1-5,TRBV19,few,CASSIGGQGGQPQHF,TGTGCCAGTAGTATAGGGGGTCAGGGGGGACAGCCCCAGCATTTT
-,TRBJ2-6,TRBV28,few,CASSFSKSGANVLTF,TGTGCCAGCAGTTTTAGCAAGTCTGGGGCCAACGTCCTGACTTTC
-,TRBJ1-1,TRBV11-2,-,CASSFGLPGANTEAFF,TGTGCCAGCAGCTTTGGGCTTCCGGGAGCCAACACTGAAGCTTTCTTT
-,TRBJ1-1,TRBV5-4,-,CASSFGGMNTEAFF,TGTGCCAGCAGCTTTGGGGGGATGAACACTGAAGCTTTCTTT
TRBD1,TRBJ1-2,TRBV7-2,-,CASSLGQGAGGYTF,TGTGCCAGCAGCTTAGGACAGGGGGCGGGCGGCTACACCTTC
TRBD1,TRBJ1-2,TRBV28,-,CASGDRAFVYGYTF,TGTGCCAGCGGTGACAGGGCCTTCGTCTATGGCTACACCTTC
-,TRBJ2-1,TRBV7-9,-,CASSPGANNEQFF,TGTGCCAGCAGCCCTGGCGCGAACAATGAGCAGTTCTTC
-,TRBJ1-1,TRBV7-3,many,CASSPTRGTEAFF,TGTGCCAGCAGCCCTACAAGGGGCACTGAAGCTTTCTTT
TRBD1,TRBJ1-5,TRBV5-1,-,CASSPQGVLGQPQHF,TGCGCCAGCAGCCCCCAGGGGGTGTTGGGTCAGCCCCAGCATTTT
-,TRBJ2-7,TRBV7-9,-,CASSSNPRQPITYEQYF,TGTGCCAGCAGCTCCAACCCCCGACAGCCGATAACCTACGAGCAGTACTTC
-,TRBJ2-7,TRBV5-1,-,CASSLAGADEQYF,TGCGCCAGCAGCTTGGCGGGGGCCGACGAGCAGTACTTC
-,TRBJ2-7,TRBV27,once,CASSVLGTRAYEQYF,TGTGCCAGCAGTGTCCTAGGGACAAGGGCCTACGAGCAGTACTTC
TRBD2,TRBJ2-1,TRBV27,-,CASSLSARASGLDNEQFF,TGTGCCAGCAGTTTAAGTGCCAGGGCTAGCGGGCTAGACAATGAGCAGTTCTTC
-,TRBJ2-3,TRBV10-1,-,CASSESTGGTDTQYF,TGCGCCAGCAGTGAGTCGACGGGGGGCACAGATACGCAGTATTTT
TRBD1,TRBJ1-2,TRBV5-4,-,CASSLGPGQGFGYTF,TGTGCCAGCAGCTTGGGCCCGGGACAGGGCTTTGGCTACACCTTC
TRBD2,TRBJ2-1,TRBV6-4,-,CVSSEVSGSGNEQFF,TGTGTCAGCAGTGAGGTTAGCGGGAGTGGAAATGAGCAGTTCTTC
TRBD2,TRBJ2-1,TRBV7-9,-,CASSPGLAGGVYNEQFF,TGTGCCAGCAGCCCGGGGCTAGCGGGAGGGGTGTACAATGAGCAGTTCTTC
-,TRBJ2-7,TRBV28,-,CATTQRSSSYEQYF,TGTGCCACCACTCAGAGATCCAGCTCCTACGAGCAGTACTTC
TRBD1,TRBJ2-7,TRBV6-1,-,CASTDRLKQYF,TGTGCCAGTACGGACAGGTTGAAGCAGTACTTC
TRBD2,TRBJ2-1,TRBV5-1,-,CASSPGLAWDEQFF,TGCGCCAGCAGCCCCGGACTAGCCTGGGATGAGCAGTTCTTC
-,TRBJ1-6,TRBV2,-,CASRDSRGWDSPLHF,TGTGCCAGCAGGGACTCGAGGGGTTGGGATTCACCCCTCCACTTT
-,TRBJ2-3,TRBV2,-,CASTRKNTDTQYF,TGTGCCAGCACCCGAAAGAACACAGATACGCAGTATTTT
TRBD1,TRBJ1-2,TRBV25-1,-,CASSGDRVRGYTF,TGTGCCAGCAGTGGGGACAGGGTGAGGGGCTACACCTTC
-,TRBJ2-1,TRBV11-2,once,CASSLVGGAYNEQFF,TGTGCCAGCAGCTTAGTTGGGGGCGCTTACAATGAGCAGTTCTTC
TRBD1,TRBJ2-1,TRBV6-5,few,CASSTDRDNEQFF,TGTGCCAGCAGTACGGACAGGGACAATGAGCAGTTCTTC
-,TRBJ1-3,TRBV28,-,CASSFLFSGNTIYF,TGTGCCAGCAGTTTTCTCTTCTCTGGAAACACCATATATTTT
-,TRBJ1-4,TRBV27,-,CASSLGGQPNEKLFF,TGTGCCAGCAGTTTGGGTGGGCAGCCTAATGAAAAACTGTTTTTT
-,TRBJ2-3,TRBV15,-,CATSRDYAGNTDTQYF,TGTGCCACCAGCAGAGATTACGCGGGGAACACAGATACGCAGTATTTT
-,TRBJ2-5,TRBV10-3,-,CAISELSDESQYF,TGTGCCATCAGTGAGTTATCCGATGAATCCCAGTACTTC
-,TRBJ2-7,TRBV7-9,-,CASSLSQGGSYEQYF,TGTGCCAGCAGCTTAAGTCAGGGAGGAAGCTACGAGCAGTACTTC
TRBD1,TRBJ2-5,TRBV6-5,-,CASRPGQVSQETQYF,TGTGCCAGCAGGCCGGGACAGGTATCCCAAGAGACCCAGTACTTC
-,TRBJ1-5,TRBV28,-,CASSSGPAPPQHF,TGTGCCAGCAGCAGCGGGCCCGCGCCGCCCCAGCATTTT
TRBD2,TRBJ2-7,TRBV18,-,CASSPGGLAGGLYEQYF,TGTGCCAGCTCACCAGGGGGGCTAGCGGGAGGCCTCTACGAGCAGTACTTC
-,TRBJ2-7,TRBV28,-,CACRDLTYEQYF,TGTGCCTGCCGGGACTTAACCTACGAGCAGTACTTC
TRBD1,TRBJ1-3,TRBV23-1,-,CASSQLTGGNGNTIYF,TGCGCCAGCAGTCAGCTCACAGGGGGAAACGGAAACACCATATATTTT
TRBD1,TRBJ2-7,TRBV18,-,CASSPGTGASYEQYF,TGTGCCAGCTCACCCGGGACAGGGGCCTCCTACGAGCAGTACTTC
-,TRBJ2-5,TRBV6-1,-,CADTPGDGWETQYF,TGTGCCGACACCCCAGGGGATGGCTGGGAGACCCAGTACTTC
-,TRBJ1-1,TRBV29-1,-,CSVVLARGGIEASF,TGCAGCGTTGTCCTAGCACGGGGTGGGATTGAAGCTTCCTTT
-,TRBJ2-3,TRBV6-5,few,CASRGRGRDTQYF,TGTGCCAGCCGAGGTAGGGGCCGGGATACGCAGTATTTT
-,TRBJ2-7,TRBV7-2,-,CASSVGLGGSYEQYF,TGTGCCAGCAGCGTGGGGTTAGGGGGATCCTACGAGCAGTACTTC
-,TRBJ1-5,TRBV28,once,CASSLVTVASNQPQHF,TGTGCCAGCAGTTTGGTCACAGTAGCGAGCAATCAGCCCCAGCATTTT
-,TRBJ1-1,TRBV28,once,CASSPPPGTEAFF,TGTGCCAGCAGTCCGCCGCCTGGGACTGAAGCTTTCTTT
-,TRBJ2-5,TRBV29-1,-,CSVGRGNEETQYF,TGCAGCGTTGGCCGGGGGAACGAAGAGACCCAGTACTTC
-,TRBJ2-1,TRBV7-2,-,CASSLTRDNEQFF,TGTGCCAGCAGCTTGACTAGAGATAATGAGCAGTTCTTC
TRBD2,TRBJ2-1,TRBV5-1,-,CASSRSGREYNEQFF,TGCGCCAGCAGCCGGAGCGGGAGGGAATACAATGAGCAGTTCTTC
-,TRBJ2-7,TRBV15,-,CATSSNYLEQYF,TGTGCCACCAGCAGTAATTATCTCGAGCAGTACTTC
TRBD1,TRBJ1-1,TRBV28,-,CASGRGQETEAFF,TGTGCCAGCGGGAGGGGGCAGGAAACCGAAGCTTTCTTT
-,TRBJ2-6,TRBV5-1,-,CASSLRAGANVLTF,TGCGCCAGCAGCTTGAGGGCTGGGGCCAACGTCCTGACTTTC
TRBD2,TRBJ2-1,TRBV13,-,CASSKFSGTYNEQFF,TGTGCCAGCAGCAAATTTAGCGGGACATACAATGAGCAGTTCTTC
-,TRBJ2-3,TRBV29-1,once,CSVGGGRQNTDTQYF,TGCAGCGTTGGAGGTGGTCGACAGAACACAGATACGCAGTATTTT
TRBD1,TRBJ1-4,TRBV27,-,CASSLYPGTGVEKLFF,TGTGCCAGCAGTTTATATCCGGGGACAGGGGTTGAAAAACTGTTTTTT